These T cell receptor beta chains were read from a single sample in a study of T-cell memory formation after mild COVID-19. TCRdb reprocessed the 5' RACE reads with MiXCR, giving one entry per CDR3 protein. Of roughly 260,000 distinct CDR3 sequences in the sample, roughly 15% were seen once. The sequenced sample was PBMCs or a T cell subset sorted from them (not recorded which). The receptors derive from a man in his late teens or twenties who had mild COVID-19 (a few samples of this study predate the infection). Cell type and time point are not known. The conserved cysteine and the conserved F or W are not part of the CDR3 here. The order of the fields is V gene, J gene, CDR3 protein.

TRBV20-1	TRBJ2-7	SASTLYEQY
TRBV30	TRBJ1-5	AWTGDSNQPQH
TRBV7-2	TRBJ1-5	ASSPWGGYDQPQH
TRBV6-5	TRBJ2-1	ASSSRLAVRGDEQF
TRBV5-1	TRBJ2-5	ASSRHSGTSGRETQY
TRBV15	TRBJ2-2	ATSSGYGELF
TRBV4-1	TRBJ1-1	ASGGQGTNTEAF
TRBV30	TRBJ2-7	AWSVGLATYEQY
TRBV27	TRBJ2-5	ASSPGVYQETQY
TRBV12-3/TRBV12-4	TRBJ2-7	ASRDRDTYEQY
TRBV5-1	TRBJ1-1	ASNSVGQGNTEAF
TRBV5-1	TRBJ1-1	ASSPDRLLEAF
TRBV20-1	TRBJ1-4	SGQNTGTGTRGRLF
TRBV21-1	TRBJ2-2	ASSKAEPLGAGELF
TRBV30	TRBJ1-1	AWVPGQVNTEAF
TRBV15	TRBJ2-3	ATSLTDTQY
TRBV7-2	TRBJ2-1	ASSRGQDNEQF
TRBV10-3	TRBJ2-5	AIGPDGGETQY
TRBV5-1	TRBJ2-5	ASSSGTSGRYQETQY
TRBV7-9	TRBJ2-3	ASTPGQSTDTQY
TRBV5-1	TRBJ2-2	ASTPRGSDTGELF
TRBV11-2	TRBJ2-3	ASTTGTGVSDTQY
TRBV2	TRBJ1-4	AGNRDPAEKLF
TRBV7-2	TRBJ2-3	ASSSQAGAGDTQY
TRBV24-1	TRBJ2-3	ATSDPVQTDTQY
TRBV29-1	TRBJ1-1	SAKHTEAF
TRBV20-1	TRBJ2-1	SEPDPPRDEQF
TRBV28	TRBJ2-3	ASSLSLDLGDTQY
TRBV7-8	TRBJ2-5	ASTRTSVLQETQY
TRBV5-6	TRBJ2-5	ASSLYSAETQY
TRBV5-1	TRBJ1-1	ASSLVSQAAF
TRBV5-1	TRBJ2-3	ASNEGGAASTDTQY
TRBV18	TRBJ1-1	ASSPTVGNTEAF
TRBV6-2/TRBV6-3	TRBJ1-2	ASSSSSGQGAGGYT
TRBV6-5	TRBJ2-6	ASSGDLLGAGANVLT
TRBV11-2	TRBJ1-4	ASSQTGTGNEKLF
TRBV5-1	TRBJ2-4	AGEDRDLAKNIQY
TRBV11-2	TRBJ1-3	ASSLIRGPGNTIY
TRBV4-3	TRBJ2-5	ASSQDAGRKTQY
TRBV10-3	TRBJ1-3	AITPGQGSSGNTIY
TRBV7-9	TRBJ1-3	ASRTSVEGSGTIY
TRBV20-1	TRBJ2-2	QGLAGNTGELF
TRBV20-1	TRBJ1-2	SASDANYGYT
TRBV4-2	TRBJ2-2	ASSPQWRDTGELF
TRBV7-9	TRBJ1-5	ASSFGSHWPQH
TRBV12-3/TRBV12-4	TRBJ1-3	APRSPGNTIY